The 29 T cell receptor beta chains given below trace back to one sample, sequenced in a study of blood T cells in healthy people across ages. A second PCR of roughly 7 to 11 cycles used a sample-barcoded 5' primer and a J-beta primer mix. MiXCR, run by TCRdb on the 5' RACE reads, gives a single entry per CDR3 protein. This table holds 850,000 or so distinct CDR3 sequences, roughly 26% found once. Sample: blood. These receptors came from an elderly woman in good health.

This clonotype was seen ten or more times. This chain joins TRBV7-2 and TRBJ2-5; D is ambiguous. V gave up 5 bases and J gave up 4 bases, with 11 bases separating them. The CDR3 sequence is 13 residues long. Germline lookup yields CDR1 SGHTA and CDR2 FQGNSA. The CDR3 DNA sequence: TGTGCCAGCAGCGCGAGTAGGCCAGAGACCCAGTACTTC. It is translated as CASSASRPETQYF.

In this sample, this clonotype turned up many times. The CDR3 sequence: CSARWDRGSVNYGYTF. Written as DNA, the CDR3 is TGCAGTGCTAGATGGGACAGGGGGTCGGTTAACTATGGCTACACCTTC. This chain uses TRBV20-1 with TRBJ1-2; 11 nucleotides line up with TRBD1. Germline assignment: CDR1 DFQATT and CDR2 SNEGSKA (reference sequence). V gave up 2 bases and J gave up 1 base; unmatched junction bases: 6. The CDR3 totals 16 residues.

Regarding this clonotype: Since a much larger clone is just one base distant, this may be a read error. The rearrangement links TRBV25-1 to TRBJ2-1; a possible D gene is TRBD1 (8 bases). The V and J ends lost 5 bases and 7 bases respectively, with 21 bases between them. The CDR3 has 16 residues. Germline CDR1 is MGHDK and CDR2 is SYGVNS. This chain's CDR3 is CASSPLTGGERNEQFF. CDR3 DNA: TGTGCCAGCAGTCCCCTCACAGGGGGGGAGAGGAATGAGCAGTTCTTC. Looking up the rest from reference TRBV25-1 and TRBJ2-1 gives the full variable domain: EADIYQTPRYLVIGTGKKITLECSQTMGHDKMYWYQQDPGMELHLIHYSYGVNSTEKGDLSSESTVSRIRTEHFPLTLESARPSHTSQYLCASSPLTGGERNEQFFGPGTRLTVL.

This clonotype has a count of ten or more. V is TRBV29-1 and J is TRBJ1-2; 7 nucleotides match TRBD1. J gave up 0 bases and V 5 bases, and 9 bases lay outside the gene matches. CDR3 length: 15 amino acids. Germline CDR1 is SQVTM and CDR2 is ANQGSEA. The CDR3 region is CSVFPGTVTNYGYTF. The CDR3 DNA sequence: TGCAGCGTTTTCCCCGGGACAGTAACTAACTATGGCTACACCTTC. The complete variable domain, with remaining parts taken from reference TRBV29-1 and TRBJ1-2, reads SAVISQKPSRDICQRGTSLTIQCQVDSQVTMMFWYRQQPGQSLTLIATANQGSEATYESGFVIDKFPISRPNLTFSTLTVSNMSPEDSSIYLCSVFPGTVTNYGYTFGSGTRLTVV.

This clonotype occurred many times. V usage is TRBV6-5 and J usage is TRBJ2-3; 7 bases line up with TRBD2. This CDR3 comprises 16 residues. The junction had 5 bases not matched to a gene; V was cut back by 2 bases and J by 0 bases. Germline lookup yields CDR1 MNHEY and CDR2 SVGAGI. CDR3 sequence reads: CASSYRGGSSTDTQYF. The CDR3 nucleotides are TGTGCCAGCAGTTACCGCGGGGGATCTAGCACAGATACGCAGTATTTT.

CDR3 sequence: CASSAQLAGVRYDEQFF. For the CDR3, the DNA is TGTGCCAGCAGCGCCCAGCTAGCGGGAGTAAGGTACGATGAGCAGTTCTTC. The V gene is TRBV7-2, the J gene TRBJ2-1, with 10 bases fitting TRBD2. Germline V CDR1 and CDR2: SGHTA, FQGNSA. V was pared by 5 bases and J by 8 bases, with 15 bases of the junction left unmatched. The CDR3 spans 17 residues.

The rearrangement uses TRBV27 and TRBJ1-5; 8 bases map to TRBD1. Germline trimming cut 5 bases from V and 7 bases from J; bases unmatched to any gene: 10. Germline lookup yields CDR1 MNHEY and CDR2 SMNVEV (reference sequence). This CDR3 has 15 amino acids. DNA for the CDR3: TGTGCCAGCAGTCCGAGGTTCAGGGGGCACCAGCCCCAGCATTTT. It encodes CASSPRFRGHQPQHF.

This clonotype was picked up a small number of times. A much larger clone is a single base away; this may be a read error. This sequence joins TRBV10-3 and TRBJ2-4; possibly TRBD2 for D (6 bases). This CDR3 region has 15 residues. The germline V gene has CDR1 ENHRY and CDR2 SYGVKD. The CDR3 DNA is TGTGCCATCAGTGAGCGGCCGGGAGCCAAAAGCATTCAGTACTTC. It is translated as CAISERPGAKSIQYF.

This clonotype was picked up a small number of times. The chain employs TRBV5-1 and TRBJ2-1; 7 bases agree with TRBD1. Germline CDR1 and CDR2: SGHRS and YFSETQ. J gave up 4 bases and V 4 bases, and 8 bases lay outside the gene matches. This CDR3 comprises 15 residues. This chain's CDR3 is CASSEGQLIYNEQFF. The CDR3 DNA follows: TGCGCCAGCAGCGAGGGACAGCTGATTTACAATGAGCAGTTCTTC.

The chain recombines TRBV15 with TRBJ1-3; TRBD1 is a possible D gene (6 bases). The germline CDR1 and CDR2 sequences are LNHNV and YYDKDF (reference sequence). The CDR3 covers 17 residues. V was cut by 0 bases and J by 0 bases, with 12 bases left in between. The DNA of the CDR3 is TGTGCCACCAGCAGAGAGAATACAGGGTTCTCTGGAAACACCATATATTTT. This codes for CATSRENTGFSGNTIYF.

This clonotype was seen at least ten times. The chain combines TRBV6-2 or TRBV6-3 with TRBJ1-2; a weak D match, TRBD1 (5 bases). The CDR3 has 15 amino acids. CDR1 MNHEY and CDR2 SVGEGT come from the germline V gene. The V end lost 2 bases, the J end lost 5 bases, and 15 bases lay between the germline ends. In DNA form, the CDR3 reads TGTGCCAGCAGTTACAATCCGGGGCCTCCATATGGCTACACCTTC. Its translation is CASSYNPGPPYGYTF.

This clonotype was seen many times. The rearrangement uses TRBV6-2 or TRBV6-3 and TRBJ2-5; 13 bases are a match to TRBD2. The J call could be wrong; TRBJ2-7 is a better fit for the DNA end. The CDR3 has 15 amino acids. Germline CDR1 MNHEY, CDR2 SVGEGT. DNA of the CDR3: TGTGCCAGCAGTTTTCGCGGACTAGCGGGGGTCGAGCAGTACTTC. Translation: CASSFRGLAGVEQYF.

This clonotype came up a few times. The rearrangement uses TRBV20-1 and TRBJ2-3, with TRBD2 matching over 9 bases. CDR3 length: 16 residues. After removal of 5 bases from V and 4 bases from J, the junction contained 13 bases not matched to a gene. Germline V gives CDR1 DFQATT, CDR2 SNEGSKA (reference sequence). CDR3 sequence (DNA): TGCAGTGCTCCCCGATGGGCGGGGGGGGGCTCAGATACGCAGTATTTT. This translates into CSAPRWAGGGSDTQYF.

To note about this clonotype: A clone one base away is much larger, so this may be a read error. J is TRBJ2-1 and V is TRBV9; 11 nucleotides match TRBD2. Per germline, CDR1 SGDLS and CDR2 YYNGEE. The CDR3 loop spans 16 amino acids. With 3 bases clipped from V and 4 bases from J, the junction kept 6 bases outside the gene matches. The CDR3 DNA follows: TGTGCCAGCAGCGCTACCGGGACTAGCGGATACAATGAGCAGTTCTTC. Protein sequence: CASSATGTSGYNEQFF.

The chain links TRBV7-2 to TRBJ2-1; 11 nucleotides align to TRBD2. The ends lost 5 bases at V and 2 bases at J; junction bases unmatched: 8. Germline CDR1 SGHTA, CDR2 FQGNSA. The CDR3 contains 17 residues. The CDR3 protein is CASSPRASGGTYNEQFF. In nucleotides, the CDR3 is TGTGCCAGCAGCCCCCGGGCTAGCGGGGGGACCTACAATGAGCAGTTCTTC.

The chain is built from TRBV7-2 and TRBJ2-5; the match to TRBD1 covers 8 bases. The J call may be incorrect, as the DNA end agrees better with TRBJ2-7. CDR3 size: 14 residues. Germline CDR1 reads SGHTA; CDR2 reads FQGNSA. The CDR3 DNA follows: TGTGCCAGCAGTGGGACAGGTGCAGTCTACGAGCAGTACTTC. As protein: CASSGTGAVYEQYF.

The chain links TRBV24-1 to TRBJ2-2; D not resolved. This CDR3 is 15 amino acids long. Germline V gene sequence: CDR1 KGHDR, CDR2 SFDVKD. Trimming cost V 3 bases and J 5 bases, with 12 bases left between them. The CDR3 sequence: CATSDPRHITGELFF. The CDR3 DNA reads TGTGCCACCAGTGATCCTCGACACATTACCGGGGAGCTGTTTTTT.

The chain uses TRBV9 and TRBJ2-2; 10 nucleotides agree with TRBD1. The germline gives CDR1 SGDLS, CDR2 YYNGEE. V lost 3 bases and J lost 4; bases outside the gene matches: 12. This CDR3 is built from 18 residues. CDR3 in DNA: TGTGCCAGCAGCGGACCATCCCGGGACAGGGGAGCCACCGGGGAGCTGTTTTTT. It translates to CASSGPSRDRGATGELFF.

This clonotype was detected only a few times. The V call is TRBV7-9, the J call TRBJ2-3, with 9 bases matching TRBD1. The CDR3 length is 15 residues. Unmatched junction bases numbered 4, after V lost 3 bases and J lost 3 bases. CDR1 and CDR2 (germline): SEHNR, FQNEAQ (reference sequence). The CDR3 loop reads CASSLNRGPTDTQYF. As DNA, the CDR3 is TGTGCCAGCAGCTTGAACAGGGGGCCAACAGATACGCAGTATTTT. The variable domain in full, with the rest retrieved from reference TRBV7-9 and TRBJ2-3, is DTGVSQNPRHKITKRGQNVTFRCDPISEHNRLYWYRQTLGQGPEFLTYFQNEAQLEKSRLLSDRFSAERPKGSFSTLEIQRTEQGDSAMYLCASSLNRGPTDTQYFGPGTRLTVL.

This clonotype was seen at least ten times. V usage is TRBV7-2 and J usage is TRBJ1-1; 8 bases agree with TRBD1. J gave up 0 bases and V 4 bases, and 4 bases lay outside the gene matches. Germline CDR1 reads SGHTA; CDR2 reads FQGNSA. CDR3 size: 15 residues. Here the CDR3 reads CASSWDRRLNTEAFF. The CDR3 DNA sequence: TGTGCCAGCAGCTGGGACAGGAGACTGAACACTGAAGCTTTCTTT.

With respect to this clonotype: This clone may be a read error of a much larger clone one base away. It is likely a read error, because the conserved phenylalanine at the end of the CDR3 is missing. This chain connects TRBV6-5 to TRBJ1-4; D remains unclear. Germline CDR1 reads MNHEY; CDR2 reads SVGAGI. The CDR3 is made up of 13 amino acids. Trimming removed 3 bases from V and 7 bases from J, with 9 bases in between. CDR3 DNA: TGTGCCAGCAGTTATAGGATTGCTGAAAAACTGTTTGTT. Protein sequence: CASSYRIAEKLFV.

This clonotype has ten or more counts. The rearrangement links TRBV12-3 or TRBV12-4 to TRBJ1-5; D gene unclear. V was shortened by 6 bases and J by 5 bases, with 17 bases between the two germline ends. The CDR3 is 15 amino acids. The CDR3 loop is CASSLIGEVHQPQHF. As DNA, the CDR3 is TGTGCCAGCAGCCTAATTGGGGAGGTTCATCAGCCCCAGCATTTT.

This clonotype was counted between two and nine times. A read error may produce the germline difference seen at one junction end. J is TRBJ2-1 and V is TRBV5-4, with D hard to call. Germline lookup yields CDR1 SGHNT and CDR2 YYREEE (reference sequence). This CDR3 is built from 13 residues. The CDR3 DNA reads as TGTGCCAGCAGCTTGGTTGGTTACAAGGAGCAGTTCTTC. As protein: CASSLVGYKEQFF.

Note on this clonotype: It may be a read error: a sequence one base away is much more abundant. The rearrangement joins TRBV29-1 to TRBJ2-3; TRBD2 is a possible D gene (6 bases). This CDR3 spans 14 amino acids. The germline V gene has CDR1 SQVTM and CDR2 ANQGSEA. DNA for the CDR3: TGCAGCATTGAATGGGGAGGAGTCACAGATACGCAGTATTTT. It codes for CSIEWGGVTDTQYF.

The V gene is TRBV7-3, the J gene TRBJ1-6; D unresolved. The CDR3 length is 13 residues. Germline CDR1 SGHTA, CDR2 FQGTGA. Trimming pared 4 bases from V and 6 bases from J, leaving 7 bases between. CDR3 in DNA: TGTGCCAGCAGCTACGATCCTAATTCACCCCTCCACTTT. This gives the protein CASSYDPNSPLHF.

In this sample, this clonotype turned up many times. The rearrangement uses TRBV7-2 and TRBJ2-3; tentative D call: TRBD2 (5 bases). The CDR3 consists of 14 residues. V shed 2 bases and J shed 4 bases, with 10 bases lying between them. CDR1 is SGHTA and CDR2 is FQGNSA in the germline V gene. DNA for the CDR3: TGTGCCAGCAGCTTAAAGAGGGTGGCAGATACGCAGTATTTT. Amino acids: CASSLKRVADTQYF.

The genes are TRBV7-8 and TRBJ2-2; D not resolved. The CDR3 is made up of 13 amino acids. Germline assignment: CDR1 SGHVS and CDR2 FQNEAQ. Trimming removed 4 bases at V and 2 bases at J, with 5 bases between. CDR3 protein: CASSSINTGELFF. CDR3 bases: TGTGCCAGCAGCTCCATAAACACCGGGGAGCTGTTTTTT.

This clonotype was counted at least ten times. The rearrangement joins TRBV7-2 to TRBJ2-5; 11 bases fit TRBD2. The CDR3 length is 18 residues. V was clipped by 1 base and J by 0 bases; unmatched bases: 7. Per the germline V gene, CDR1 is SGHTA and CDR2 is FQGNSA. The CDR3 loop reads CASSLELAGGQYQETQYF. DNA of the CDR3: TGTGCCAGCAGCTTAGAGCTAGCGGGGGGTCAGTACCAAGAGACCCAGTACTTC.

As concerns this clonotype: The CDR3 carries no conserved terminal phenylalanine or tryptophan, so it likely arises from a read error. The CDR3 DNA reads TGTGCCAGCAGCGCCGGAACGGGCAATCAGCCCCAGCATTAT. Translating gives CASSAGTGNQPQHY. The rearrangement uses TRBV7-9 and TRBJ1-5; no clear D gene. CDR1 is SEHNR and CDR2 is FQNEAQ in the germline V gene (reference sequence). The CDR3 spans 14 residues. V gave up 5 bases and J gave up 2 bases, with 10 bases separating them.